This passage covers 28 T cell receptor beta chains from one sample sequenced in a study of cytomegalovirus exposure and HLA in healthy donors (dated by TCRdb to 2017 to 2019). The library was prepared using the immunoSEQ multiplex PCR assay. For the multiplex PCR, a mixture combining 60 forward primers for TCR Vbeta segments and 13 reverse primers for TCR Jbeta segments was used. TCRdb limited this immuneACCESS table to in-frame rearrangements with V and J called. A share of clones is missing; checked studies link under half to unresolved V genes, and the rest is unexplained. The table for this sample lists under 130,000 clones; roughly 80% of them were counted only once. Together, the top ten hold over 6.5% of the sample. Sequences were obtained from PBMCs. These TCRs come from a woman aged 40 to 55 in good health and CMV-seropositive.

The rearrangement links TRBV4-3 to TRBJ2-3; 7 bases line up with TRBD2. CDR3 size: 16 residues. V was clipped by 0 bases and J by 3 bases; unmatched bases: 6. Germline lookup yields CDR1 LGHNA and CDR2 YSLEER. CDR3 sequence reads: CASSQERGGETDTQYF. In nucleotides, the CDR3 is TGCGCCAGCAGCCAAGAACGCGGGGGAGAAACAGATACGCAGTATTTT.

The chain's CDR3 is CASTIMVGGNTRHEQYF. In DNA, the CDR3 is TGTGCCAGCACCATTATGGTGGGGGGGAATACGCGGCACGAGCAGTACTTC. The V call is TRBV28, the J call TRBJ2-7, with 7 nucleotides matching TRBD2. Germline V gives CDR1 MDHEN, CDR2 SYDVKM. The CDR3 has 17 amino acids. Trimming took 7 bases from V and 5 from J; bases not matched to a gene: 20.

This clone was seen a handful of times. The rearrangement joins TRBV27 to TRBJ2-3, with no clear D. Trimming shortened V by 4 bases and J by 8 bases, and 13 bases separated the two germline ends. The CDR3 has 13 amino acids. Per germline, CDR1 MNHEY and CDR2 SMNVEV (reference sequence). The CDR3 loop reads CASSSGEVGTQYF. In DNA form, the CDR3 reads TGTGCCAGCAGTTCTGGAGAGGTTGGTACGCAGTATTTT.

For this clone: An end of the junction differs from the germline gene, which may be a read error. V and J are TRBV7-9 and TRBJ2-7, with a weak D call TRBD1 (6 bases). CDR3 length equals 17 residues. CDR1 SEHNR and CDR2 FQNEAQ come from the germline V gene (reference sequence). Written as DNA, the CDR3 is TGTTCCAGCAGCCCTCACTCCCGGGACACCGGACCTTACGAGCAGTACTTC. Encoded protein: CSSSPHSRDTGPYEQYF.

The chain carries TRBV7-8 and TRBJ2-3, with 8 positions matching TRBD2. V shed 5 bases, J shed 6 bases, and the junction held 22 bases outside the gene matches. Germline V gives CDR1 SGHVS, CDR2 FQNEAQ. CDR3 length equals 19 residues. CDR3: CASSPRRLAGPFGEDTQYF. The CDR3 nucleotides read TGTGCCAGCAGCCCTCGTCGGTTAGCGGGACCCTTCGGGGAGGATACGCAGTATTTT.

The CDR3 coding sequence is TGTGCCAGCTTGAGCTCGACTTCTAACTATGGCTACACCTTC. Translated: CASLSSTSNYGYTF. The chain combines TRBV18 with TRBJ1-2, with D unclear. Trimming took 7 bases from V and 0 from J, leaving 12 bases between them. Per the germline V gene, CDR1 is KGHSH and CDR2 is LQKENI. The CDR3 extends over 14 amino acids.

The chain uses TRBV5-1 and TRBJ2-1; 7 bases map to TRBD2. The junction had 4 bases not matched to a gene; V was cut back by 0 bases and J by 4 bases. Germline V gene lookup returns CDR1 SGHRS and CDR2 YFSETQ. The CDR3 sequence is 15 residues long. The CDR3 loop is CASSLAPGGYNEQFF. Written as DNA, the CDR3 is TGCGCCAGCAGCTTGGCCCCGGGGGGTTACAATGAGCAGTTCTTC.

The V call is TRBV5-8, the J call TRBJ1-5; D might be TRBD1 (5 bases). CDR3 length: 15 residues. Germline V gives CDR1 SGHTS, CDR2 YDEGEE. With 0 bases removed from V and 4 bases from J, the gap between germline ends came to 11 bases. CDR3 sequence reads: CASSLEGAFNQPQHF. As DNA, the CDR3 is TGTGCCAGCAGCTTGGAAGGGGCTTTTAATCAGCCCCAGCATTTT.

This clone was seen once. The rearrangement links TRBV6-6 to TRBJ1-5; tentatively, D is TRBD1 (5 bases). The germline gives CDR1 MNHNY, CDR2 SVGAGI (reference sequence). The V end was cut by 7 bases, the J end by 4 bases, with 20 bases between. The CDR3 has 16 residues. CDR3 DNA sequence: TGTGCCAGCACCTCCAGGAGCCAGGGTTGGAATCAGCCCCAGCATTTT. It is translated as CASTSRSQGWNQPQHF.

This clone was detected only once. The genes are TRBV7-9 and TRBJ1-5, with D possibly being TRBD1 (5 bases). Germline V gene lookup returns CDR1 SEHNR and CDR2 FQNEAQ (reference sequence). The CDR3 contains 12 residues. Trimming removed 5 bases from V and 3 bases from J, with 5 bases in between. CDR3 DNA: TGTGCCAGCAGCGGGGCCAATCAGCCCCAGCATTTT. Amino acids: CASSGANQPQHF.

This chain connects TRBV11-2 to TRBJ2-1; 9 nucleotides agree with TRBD2. The J segment lost 5 bases and the V segment lost 4 bases, leaving 3 bases of the junction unmatched. The CDR3 contains 14 residues. Germline V CDR1 and CDR2: SGHAT, FQNNGV. The CDR3 spells CASSSGLAHNEQFF. The CDR3 nucleotides are TGTGCCAGCAGCTCCGGACTAGCGCACAATGAGCAGTTCTTC.

As concerns this clone: Its ends do not fully match the called genes, so a read error is possible. CDR3: CSSSLVLSGGRDIQYF. CDR3 DNA: TGTTCCAGCAGCTTAGTCCTTTCCGGCGGGAGGGACATTCAGTACTTC. The chain carries TRBV7-9 and TRBJ2-4; 9 bases fit TRBD2. The CDR3 runs 16 residues. Germline V gives CDR1 SEHNR, CDR2 FQNEAQ (reference sequence).

This clone was observed a single time. V and J are TRBV28 and TRBJ2-6, with D hard to call. Per germline, CDR1 MDHEN and CDR2 SYDVKM. V was pared by 1 base and J by 4 bases, with 5 bases between. The CDR3 is made up of 14 amino acids. This CDR3 is CASSLLAGANVLTF. DNA of the CDR3: TGTGCCAGCAGTTTATTAGCCGGGGCCAACGTCCTGACTTTC.

The CDR3 sequence is CASESGSSYEQYF. CDR3 DNA: TGTGCCAGCGAGAGCGGGAGCTCCTACGAGCAGTACTTC. V is TRBV2 and J is TRBJ2-7, with TRBD2 identical over 8 bases. Germline-derived CDR1 and CDR2 are SNHLY and FYNNEI. The V and J ends lost 8 bases and 0 bases, in that order; junction bases with no gene match: 3. The CDR3 length is 13 residues.

The rearrangement joins TRBV6-1 to TRBJ1-1; 11 bases are a match to TRBD1. J gave up 0 bases and V 10 bases, and 4 bases lay outside the gene matches. The V gene's germline CDR1 is MNHNS and CDR2 SASEGT. The CDR3 is made up of 14 amino acids. The DNA for the CDR3 is TGTGCCACCCGGACAGGGGGCTTGAACACTGAAGCTTTCTTT. It encodes CATRTGGLNTEAFF.

This clone was observed a handful of times. The chain carries TRBV6-5 and TRBJ1-5, with TRBD1 as a possible D gene (6 bases). V was clipped by 5 bases and J by 3 bases, with 11 bases between them. There are 14 residues in the CDR3. The germline V gene encodes CDR1 MNHEY and CDR2 SVGAGI. CDR3 amino acids: CASSEGGYNQPQHF. CDR3 DNA: TGTGCCAGCAGTGAAGGGGGTTACAATCAGCCCCAGCATTTT.

This clone has at least ten counts. The chain uses TRBV7-9 and TRBJ1-2; 11 bases fit TRBD1. The germline V gene encodes CDR1 SEHNR and CDR2 FQNEAQ (reference sequence). CDR3 size: 15 residues. Unmatched junction bases numbered 12, after V lost 5 bases and J lost 10 bases. The CDR3 loop reads CASSTRTGGSAFYTF. CDR3 nucleotides: TGTGCCAGCAGCACTCGGACAGGGGGCTCGGCTTTCTACACCTTC.

The sample holds a few counts of this clone. V and J are TRBV6-1 and TRBJ1-5; weak D call: TRBD1 (5 bases). Germline assignment: CDR1 MNHNS and CDR2 SASEGT. V lost 1 base and J 3 bases, leaving 10 bases between the germline ends. The CDR3 is made up of 15 amino acids. The CDR3 DNA reads as TGTGCCAGCAGTGAAGGCAGGGAATTCAATCAGCCCCAGCATTTT. Amino acid sequence: CASSEGREFNQPQHF.

This sequence joins TRBV2 and TRBJ1-3; no clear D gene. The V gene's germline CDR1 is SNHLY and CDR2 FYNNEI. The V end was cut by 5 bases, the J end by 0 bases, with 8 bases between. The CDR3 is 14 amino acids. The CDR3 sequence is CASSQATSGNTIYF. The DNA for the CDR3 is TGTGCCAGCAGTCAGGCAACCTCTGGAAACACCATATATTTT.

The chain couples TRBV7-2 to TRBJ2-3; D ambiguous. The CDR3 sequence is 14 residues long. The germline V and J ends were trimmed by 1 base and 4 bases, with 9 bases remaining between them. CDR1 is SGHTA and CDR2 is FQGNSA in the germline V gene. Here the CDR3 reads CASSLERAPDTQYF. The DNA for the CDR3 is TGTGCCAGCAGCTTAGAGAGAGCCCCAGATACGCAGTATTTT.

The chain combines TRBV28 with TRBJ2-5; D might be TRBD2 (6 bases). The CDR3 has 13 residues. With 4 bases removed from V and 5 bases from J, the gap between germline ends came to 11 bases. The germline V gene encodes CDR1 MDHEN and CDR2 SYDVKM. DNA for the CDR3: TGTGCCAGCAGTTGGGGGGTTGAGGAGACCCAGTACTTC. Translation gives CASSWGVEETQYF. Looking up the rest from reference TRBV28 and TRBJ2-5 gives the full variable domain: DVKVTQSSRYLVKRTGEKVFLECVQDMDHENMFWYRQDPGLGLRLIYFSYDVKMKEKGDIPEGYSVSREKKERFSLILESASTNQTSMYLCASSWGVEETQYFGPGTRLLVL.

To note about this clone: Within the sample, other DNA sequences also encode this same CDR3. This chain joins TRBV6-5 and TRBJ1-6; no reliable D call. CDR3 length: 15 residues. The V end lost 2 bases, the J end lost 7 bases, and 12 bases lay between the germline ends. The V gene's germline CDR1 is MNHEY and CDR2 SVGAGI. DNA of the CDR3: TGTGCCAGCAGTTACGTTCGGGGAGGCAATTCACCCCTCCACTTT. This codes for CASSYVRGGNSPLHF.

The gene calls are TRBV7-9 and TRBJ1-2; TRBD1 matches 8 bases. The junction had 15 bases not matched to a gene; V was cut back by 5 bases and J by 4 bases. Germline V gene sequence: CDR1 SEHNR, CDR2 FQNEAQ (reference sequence). CDR3 size: 17 residues. The CDR3 is CASSPFRGDRILYGYTF. CDR3 coding DNA: TGTGCCAGCAGCCCGTTTAGGGGGGACAGGATTCTCTATGGCTACACCTTC.

This rearrangement joins TRBV9 to TRBJ2-3; the match to TRBD2 covers 10 bases. Looked up from germline, CDR1 is SGDLS and CDR2 is YYNGEE. J lost 4 bases, V lost 0 bases, and 5 bases had no gene match. The CDR3 is 16 amino acids. CDR3 in DNA: TGTGCCAGCAGCGTAGAAGAGCGGGGGGGCCCAGATACGCAGTATTTT. Translated, it gives CASSVEERGGPDTQYF.

V gene TRBV5-1 combines with J gene TRBJ2-7; 8 bases map to TRBD1. With V trimmed by 4 bases and J by 0 bases, 9 bases remained unmatched. In germline, CDR1 is SGHRS, CDR2 YFSETQ. The CDR3 sequence is 16 residues long. The CDR3 is CASSPGQGRASYEQYF. The CDR3 DNA reads TGCGCCAGCAGCCCCGGACAGGGACGGGCCTCCTACGAGCAGTACTTC.

This sequence joins TRBV7-8 and TRBJ2-5, with 10 bases aligning to TRBD1. The V segment lost 1 base and the J segment 11 bases; nucleotides outside the gene matches: 7. Germline loops: CDR1 SGHVS, CDR2 FQNEAQ. The CDR3 covers 14 residues. CDR3: CASSLEDRGGEQYF. DNA of the CDR3: TGTGCCAGCAGCTTAGAGGACAGGGGGGGGGAGCAGTACTTC.

The rearrangement joins TRBV2 to TRBJ2-1; 7 nucleotides match TRBD1. The germline V gene has CDR1 SNHLY and CDR2 FYNNEI. Trimming removed 6 bases from V and 9 bases from J; junction bases left unmatched: 8. The CDR3 is 13 residues long. As DNA, the CDR3 is TGTGCCAGCAGACCCACGACAGGGAGTGAGCAGTTCTTC. As protein: CASRPTTGSEQFF.

The chain couples TRBV7-2 to TRBJ1-4; 8 positions agree with TRBD1. In germline, CDR1 is SGHTA, CDR2 FQGNSA. With V trimmed by 6 bases and J by 2 bases, 2 bases remained unmatched. The length of the CDR3 is 14 residues. CDR3 sequence reads: CASRRTGTNEKLFF. The CDR3 DNA is TGTGCCAGCAGGCGGACAGGGACTAATGAAAAACTGTTTTTT. Together with reference TRBV7-2 and TRBJ1-4, the CDR3 gives the full variable domain: GAGVSQSPSNKVTEKGKDVELRCDPISGHTALYWYRQSLGQGLEFLIYFQGNSAPDKSGLPSDRFSAERTGGSVSTLTIQRTQQEDSAVYLCASRRTGTNEKLFFGSGTQLSVL.